These 4 T cell receptor beta chains originate from one sample sequenced in a study of neurological immune-mediated disorders. The time point was: longitudinal time-point 1 (baseline). TCRdb processed the 5' RACE reads anew with MiXCR; each CDR3 protein has one entry. The sample has tens of thousands of distinct CDR3 sequences, less than 12% seen once. The sequenced sample consisted of PBMCs. These receptors were taken from a woman aged 40-49 years in good health.

This clonotype was seen at least ten times. The chain has TRBV5-1 and TRBJ1-1, with D tentatively TRBD1 (5 bases). Trimming removed 5 bases at V and 1 base at J, with 12 bases between. The CDR3 totals 14 residues. Germline loops: CDR1 SGHRS, CDR2 YFSETQ. DNA of the CDR3: TGCGCCAGCAGTCCCCGGGACGGGAACACTGAAGCTTTCTTT. Translating gives CASSPRDGNTEAFF.

This clonotype was seen ten or more times. The genes are TRBV15 and TRBJ2-5; 10 nucleotides match TRBD2. Per germline, CDR1 LNHNV and CDR2 YYDKDF (reference sequence). The CDR3 loop spans 18 amino acids. Trimming cost V 1 base and J 2 bases; bases outside gene matches: 10. In DNA form, the CDR3 reads TGTGCCACCAGCAGAGGGCTGGTGGCTAGCGGGAGACAAGAGACCCAGTACTTC. This translates into CATSRGLVASGRQETQYF.

In its sample, this clonotype was seen many times. The chain joins TRBV20-1 to TRBJ1-1, with TRBD1 as a possible D gene (5 bases). Trimming removed 7 bases at V and 1 base at J, with 16 bases between. CDR3 size: 14 residues. In germline, CDR1 is DFQATT, CDR2 SNEGSKA (reference sequence). DNA for the CDR3: TGCAGTGGTTCGGGGCGGTTGGAGAACACTGAAGCTTTCTTT. Its protein product is CSGSGRLENTEAFF.

In its sample, this clonotype was seen many times. The CDR3 region is CASSQGSGGVWNEQFF. As DNA, the CDR3 is TGTGCCAGCAGCCAAGGTTCGGGGGGGGTGTGGAATGAGCAGTTCTTC. The chain uses TRBV4-2 and TRBJ2-1; 8 bases align to TRBD2. Germline V lookup: CDR1 LGHNA, CDR2 YNFKEQ. The CDR3 length is 16 residues. V lost 1 base and J lost 7; bases outside the gene matches: 9.